A single sample is the source of the 24 T cell receptor beta chains below, sequenced in a study of T cell responses to AZD1222 COVID-19 vaccine. The assay was immunoSEQ multiplex PCR, and TCRdb's table has in-frame clones only and misses some. The data contain 130,000 or so clones, over 75% of them singletons. Sequences were derived from peripheral blood, sampled 28 days after the second dose of the MenACWY control vaccine. Source of these receptors: an adult who received the MenACWY meningococcal vaccine as a control.

This chain links TRBV5-1 with TRBJ2-2; no definite D call. The V end lost 4 bases, the J end lost 0 bases, and 7 bases lay between the germline ends. Per the germline V gene, CDR1 is SGHRS and CDR2 is YFSETQ. CDR3 length: 14 residues. CDR3 in DNA: TGCGCCAGCAGCCTTGATCCGAACACCGGGGAGCTGTTTTTT. It specifies CASSLDPNTGELFF.

This chain connects TRBV19 to TRBJ2-1; D remains ambiguous. V dropped 1 base and J dropped 2 bases, with 9 bases sitting between them. Germline-derived CDR1 and CDR2 are LNHDA and SQIVND (reference sequence). This CDR3 is 15 amino acids long. The CDR3 nucleotides are TGTGCCAGTAGTATAGCTCATGGGGCCTACAATGAGCAGTTCTTC. Translating it yields CASSIAHGAYNEQFF.

The J gene is TRBJ2-3, the V gene TRBV5-1; D unresolved. CDR3 length equals 14 residues. V lost 0 bases and J lost 8, with 13 bases in between. Germline V gene data show CDR1 as SGHRS and CDR2 as YFSETQ. CDR3 bases: TGCGCCAGCAGCTTGGTTCCTAGAGATGGTACGCAGTATTTT. The encoded protein is CASSLVPRDGTQYF.

This rearrangement joins TRBV9 to TRBJ2-5; D is ambiguous. Trimming removed 2 bases from V and 5 bases from J, with 10 bases in between. CDR1 and CDR2 (germline): SGDLS, YYNGEE. The CDR3 is 13 amino acids. The CDR3 region is CASSVSRWETQYF. The CDR3 DNA reads as TGTGCCAGCAGCGTTTCTCGGTGGGAGACCCAGTACTTC.

The gene calls are TRBV6-5 and TRBJ2-7; a weak D match, TRBD2 (6 bases). This CDR3 contains 15 residues. V was shortened by 6 bases and J by 4 bases, with 19 bases between the two germline ends. CDR1 and CDR2 (germline): MNHEY, SVGAGI. The CDR3 DNA reads TGTGCCAGCAGATTAATCCGGGACTCAATTTACGAGCAGTACTTC. Residues: CASRLIRDSIYEQYF.

The V gene is TRBV20-1, the J gene TRBJ1-2; 10 positions match TRBD1. The CDR3 covers 15 residues. Losses at the gene ends were 3 bases for V and 4 bases for J; bases not matched to a gene: 8. Germline V gene data show CDR1 as DFQATT and CDR2 as SNEGSKA (reference sequence). In DNA, the CDR3 is TGCAGTGCTAGTCGACCCGGGACAGGGGTCTATGGCTACACCTTC. Residues: CSASRPGTGVYGYTF.

The chain is built from TRBV9 and TRBJ1-6; D is possibly TRBD1 (5 bases). CDR1 is SGDLS and CDR2 is YYNGEE in the germline V gene. Trimming cost V 0 bases and J 8 bases, with 9 bases left between them. This CDR3 has 14 amino acids. In nucleotides, the CDR3 is TGTGCCAGCAGCGTAGGCAGGGACCATTCACCCCTCCACTTT. Its translation: CASSVGRDHSPLHF.

J is TRBJ1-1 and V is TRBV4-1; D is undetermined. Trimming pared 4 bases from V and 6 bases from J, leaving 15 bases between. The CDR3 totals 14 residues. From germline, CDR1 is MGHRA and CDR2 YSYEKL. CDR3 sequence (DNA): TGCGCCAGCAGCCGCCCTGTTGGAGACTCTGAAGCTTTCTTT. As protein: CASSRPVGDSEAFF.

This chain connects TRBV19 to TRBJ1-1, with D perhaps matching TRBD1 (5 bases). The V gene's germline CDR1 is LNHDA and CDR2 SQIVND (reference sequence). CDR3 length equals 15 residues. Trimming removed 5 bases from V and 2 bases from J, with 15 bases in between. The CDR3 coding sequence is TGTGCCAGTAGTGGGGGTATGGGGCTCAACACTGAAGCTTTCTTT. Its protein is CASSGGMGLNTEAFF.

The chain has TRBV19 and TRBJ2-1; TRBD2 agrees at 13 bases. Germline CDR1 and CDR2: LNHDA and SQIVND (reference sequence). Trimming at V came to 4 bases and at J to 5 bases, leaving 8 bases not matched to a gene. The CDR3 length is 17 residues. The CDR3 loop reads CASSSPGLAGPNNEQFF. CDR3 in DNA: TGTGCCAGTAGTAGTCCGGGACTAGCGGGGCCGAACAATGAGCAGTTCTTC. The whole variable domain, filled in from reference TRBV19 and TRBJ2-1, reads DGGITQSPKYLFRKEGQNVTLSCEQNLNHDAMYWYRQDPGQGLRLIYYSQIVNDFQKGDIAEGYSVSREKKESFPLTVTSAQKNPTAFYLCASSSPGLAGPNNEQFFGPGTRLTVL.

The gene calls are TRBV12-3 or TRBV12-4 and TRBJ1-5, with D unclear. CDR3 length: 13 amino acids. Trimming left V 7 bases short and J 8 bases short, with 15 bases between. The CDR3 here is CASTAFSQEPQHF. The CDR3 DNA reads as TGTGCCAGCACCGCCTTCTCTCAGGAGCCCCAGCATTTT.

The chain recombines TRBV19 with TRBJ2-2; D call uncertain. CDR1 and CDR2 (germline): LNHDA, SQIVND (reference sequence). There are 11 residues in the CDR3. The V end lost 3 bases, the J end lost 8 bases, and 4 bases lay between the germline ends. CDR3 DNA: TGTGCCAGTAGTATCGCGGGGGAGCTGTTTTTT. It is translated as CASSIAGELFF.

This sequence joins TRBV10-3 and TRBJ1-2; possible D gene TRBD1, 5 bases. With 6 bases removed from V and 8 bases from J, the gap between germline ends came to 19 bases. Germline assignment: CDR1 ENHRY and CDR2 SYGVKD. CDR3 length: 14 amino acids. The CDR3 loop is CAISRASAGRGYTF. For the CDR3, the DNA is TGTGCCATCAGCAGAGCCTCGGCAGGGCGAGGCTACACCTTC.

The chain recombines TRBV2 with TRBJ1-1; D gene ambiguous. The V and J ends lost 4 bases and 3 bases respectively, with 9 bases between them. The CDR3 extends over 13 amino acids. CDR1 and CDR2 from the germline V gene are SNHLY and FYNNEI. For the CDR3, the DNA is TGTGCCAGCAGTGGTGAGTTAGACACTGAAGCTTTCTTT. Translating it yields CASSGELDTEAFF.

This clone was recorded at least ten times. The V and J genes are TRBV5-1 and TRBJ2-3, with 8 bases lining up with TRBD1. The CDR3 spans 15 residues. Germline CDR1 is SGHRS and CDR2 is YFSETQ. J was trimmed by 2 bases and V by 4 bases; bases with no gene match: 6. DNA of the CDR3: TGCGCCAGCAGCCCCGCGGGACAGGTCACAGATACGCAGTATTTT. Encoded protein: CASSPAGQVTDTQYF.

The genes are TRBV24-1 and TRBJ2-2; 12 bases fit TRBD2. Germline loops: CDR1 KGHDR, CDR2 SFDVKD. J gave up 0 bases and V 4 bases, and 2 bases lay outside the gene matches. The CDR3 has 17 residues. As DNA, the CDR3 is TGTGCCACCAGTGAGTGGACTAGCGGGACGAACACCGGGGAGCTGTTTTTT. This encodes CATSEWTSGTNTGELFF.

This clone was recorded only once. CDR3 amino acids: CASSLDARGVYSGANVLTF. The DNA of the CDR3 is TGTGCCAGCAGCTTAGATGCCCGAGGGGTCTACTCTGGGGCCAACGTCCTGACTTTC. The V call is TRBV11-3, the J call TRBJ2-6, with D tentatively TRBD1 or TRBD2 (5 bases each). Per germline, CDR1 SGHNT and CDR2 YENEEA. The CDR3 runs to 19 residues. Trimming stripped 0 bases from V and 0 bases from J, with 15 bases between.

The chain couples TRBV5-1 to TRBJ1-4, with no clear D. V shed 4 bases and J shed 5 bases, with 9 bases lying between them. Germline lookup yields CDR1 SGHRS and CDR2 YFSETQ. The CDR3 covers 13 residues. CDR3 nucleotide sequence: TGCGCCAGCAGCCCGGACGGGAATGAAAAACTGTTTTTT. This codes for CASSPDGNEKLFF.

The chain links TRBV7-2 to TRBJ1-2, with D perhaps matching TRBD1 (6 bases). This CDR3 has 13 residues. With 5 bases removed from V and 8 bases from J, the gap between germline ends came to 15 bases. The germline gives CDR1 SGHTA, CDR2 FQGNSA. The CDR3 sequence: CASSRTGTWGYTF. The CDR3 DNA follows: TGTGCCAGCAGCCGAACAGGGACCTGGGGCTACACCTTC.

V and J are TRBV19 and TRBJ2-7; D is possibly TRBD2 (5 bases). The V gene's germline CDR1 is LNHDA and CDR2 SQIVND (reference sequence). Trimming pared 5 bases from V and 2 bases from J, leaving 13 bases between. CDR3 length: 14 amino acids. CDR3 nucleotide sequence: TGTGCCAGTAGTGATAACCGGGGAGCCTACGAGCAGTACTTC. Residues: CASSDNRGAYEQYF.

This clone came up once. The V call is TRBV18, the J call TRBJ2-3; D might be TRBD2 (5 bases). V lost 3 bases, J lost 0 bases, and 10 bases lay in between. In germline, CDR1 is KGHSH, CDR2 LQKENI. The CDR3 is 15 amino acids. The CDR3 protein is CASSPFRGSTDTQYF. In DNA form, the CDR3 reads TGTGCCAGCTCACCGTTTCGCGGGAGCACAGATACGCAGTATTTT.

CDR3 bases: TGTGCCAGCAGTCGACTAGCGGAAGTCAGCCGTGAGCAGTTCTTC. Protein product: CASSRLAEVSREQFF. V usage is TRBV5-4 and J usage is TRBJ2-1; 9 nucleotides agree with TRBD2. With V trimmed by 5 bases and J by 9 bases, 12 bases remained unmatched. Per the germline V gene, CDR1 is SGHNT and CDR2 is YYREEE (reference sequence). This CDR3 has 15 amino acids.

V usage is TRBV27 and J usage is TRBJ2-3; no reliable D call. The V gene lost 2 bases and the J gene lost 2 bases, with 8 bases spanning the gap. The germline CDR1 and CDR2 sequences are MNHEY and SMNVEV (reference sequence). The CDR3 is made up of 14 amino acids. The CDR3 DNA sequence: TGTGCCAGCAGTTTAACTCGGCTCACAGATACGCAGTATTTT. As protein: CASSLTRLTDTQYF.

This clone has only one observation. The chain employs TRBV4-1 and TRBJ2-4; D possibly uses TRBD1 or TRBD2 (5 bases each). This CDR3 contains 19 residues. Looked up from germline, CDR1 is MGHRA and CDR2 is YSYEKL. Trimming left V 3 bases short and J 0 bases short, with 21 bases between. Here the CDR3 DNA reads TGCGCCAGCAGCCAGGTGCCGGAGAGGGGCAATCTAGCCAAAAACATTCAGTACTTC. Its translation is CASSQVPERGNLAKNIQYF.